This TCR beta chain was recovered during a study of blood T cell repertoires in COVID-19. Study overall: T cells, B-cell-depleted T cells, or PBMCs supplied cDNA or gDNA.

Produced via immunoSEQ multiplex PCR; TCRdb's table is partial and in-frame only. In the table there are over 300,000 clones, around 90% of which are singletons. Trimming took off 2 bases at V and 0 bases at J, with 20 bases between the two ends. The length of the CDR3 is 18 residues. Germline-derived CDR1 and CDR2 are MNHEY and SVGEGT. V and J are TRBV6-2 or TRBV6-3 and TRBJ2-7; tentative D call: TRBD2 (7 bases). The sequenced sample consisted of peripheral blood. The origin of this receptor is a man aged 35 to 55 with acute or convalescent COVID-19. The CDR3 loop reads CASSYPSLGGGISYEQYF. As DNA, the CDR3 is TGTGCCAGCAGTTACCCCTCCCTAGGGGGGGGAATCTCCTACGAGCAGTACTTC.